This entry lists 2 T cell receptor beta chains sequenced from one sample in a study of blood T cell repertoires in COVID-19. TCRdb keeps only in-frame clones here, not all; method: immunoSEQ multiplex PCR. The top ten clones hold 9.5% to 15% of a sample with about 100,000 clones, approximately 87% of them seen once. The sequencing input was peripheral blood. These receptors originate from a human donor in a cohort sampled during active COVID-19.

A few counts support this clone. This chain connects TRBV7-6 to TRBJ2-7; 10 bases are a match to TRBD1. The CDR3 has 16 residues. The ends lost 5 bases at V and 5 bases at J; junction bases unmatched: 12. Germline lookup yields CDR1 SGHVS and CDR2 FNYEAQ. CDR3 sequence (DNA): TGTGCCAGCAGCCCCCAACCGGGACAGGGGACAAACGAGCAGTACTTC. Its translation: CASSPQPGQGTNEQYF.

The chain is built from TRBV5-1 and TRBJ1-2; TRBD1 matches at 11 bases. The CDR3 spans 15 residues. V lost 0 bases and J lost 4; bases outside the gene matches: 2. Germline assignment: CDR1 SGHRS and CDR2 YFSETQ. The CDR3 reads CASSLGTGGFYGYTF. The DNA for the CDR3 is TGCGCCAGCAGCTTGGGGACAGGGGGCTTCTATGGCTACACCTTC.